The sequence of this T cell receptor beta chain was determined in a study of radiation and T cells in renal cell carcinoma. Whole-study findings and limits: Compared with controls, irradiated tumors had more, larger dominant CDR3 motifs. From baseline, blood top tumor clonotypes peaked at 2 weeks post-radiation.

The CDR3 is 14 residues long. V lost 5 bases to trimming and J lost 4 bases, with 14 bases between them. The germline V gene has CDR1 SGHAT and CDR2 FQNNGV. About this clone itself: Its antigen is currently unknown.

The data were produced by immunoSEQ multiplex PCR, yet TCRdb's version contains in-frame clones alone and is incomplete. The sample has about 19,000 clones, roughly 64% seen once. Documented treatment: 15 Gy SBRT to primary tumor, nephrectomy 4 weeks later. The TCR originated in a woman in her seventies with renal cell carcinoma. The sample consisted of tumor tissue, taken from a patient whose treatment included radiotherapy and nephrectomy. The chain employs TRBV11-2 and TRBJ1-2, with D perhaps matching TRBD1 (5 bases). Here the CDR3 reads CASSPRGAVYGYTF. CDR3 bases: TGTGCCAGCAGCCCCCGAGGGGCAGTCTATGGCTACACCTTC. Together with reference TRBV11-2 and TRBJ1-2, the CDR3 gives the full variable domain: EAGVAQSPRYKIIEKRQSVAFWCNPISGHATLYWYQQILGQGPKLLIQFQNNGVVDDSQLPKDRFSAERLKGVDSTLKIQPAKLEDSAVYLCASSPRGAVYGYTFGSGTRLTVV.